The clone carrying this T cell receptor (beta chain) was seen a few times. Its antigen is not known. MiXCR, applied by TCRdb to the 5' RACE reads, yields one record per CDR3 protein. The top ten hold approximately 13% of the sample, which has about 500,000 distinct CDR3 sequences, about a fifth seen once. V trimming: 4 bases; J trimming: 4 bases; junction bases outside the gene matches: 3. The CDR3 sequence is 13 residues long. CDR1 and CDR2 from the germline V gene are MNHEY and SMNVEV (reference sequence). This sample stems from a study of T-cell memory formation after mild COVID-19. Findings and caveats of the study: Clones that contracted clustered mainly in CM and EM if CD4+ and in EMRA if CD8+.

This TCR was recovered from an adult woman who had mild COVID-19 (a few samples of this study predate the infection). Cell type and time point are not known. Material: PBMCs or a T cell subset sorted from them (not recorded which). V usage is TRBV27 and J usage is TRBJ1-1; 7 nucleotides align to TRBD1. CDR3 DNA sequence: TGTGCCAGCAGTTCTCGGACAGGCACTGAAGCTTTCTTT. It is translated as CASSSRTGTEAFF.